This passage covers 8 T cell receptor beta chains from one sample sequenced in a study of T-cell reconstitution after alpha-beta-depleted transplantation in children. Unique molecular identifiers were incorporated during preparation of the TCRbeta library. TCRdb re-derived calls from the PCR reads in MiXCR, one entry per CDR3 protein. The sample consists of almost 400,000 distinct CDR3 sequences, about 20% of them appearing once. The source material was PBMCs from the stem cell graft donor, sampled from the stem cell graft. The receptors were gathered from a human donor who donated a stem cell graft to a child with acute myeloid leukemia.

This clonotype was recorded a few times. The J gene is TRBJ2-7, the V gene TRBV15; no firm D call. Germline V gene sequence: CDR1 LNHNV, CDR2 YYDKDF (reference sequence). The CDR3 runs to 15 residues. Trimming left V 0 bases short and J 0 bases short, with 9 bases between. CDR3 sequence (DNA): TGTGCCACCAGCAGAGATCGACCGCTCTCCTACGAGCAGTACTTC. Translated, it gives CATSRDRPLSYEQYF.

The rearrangement joins TRBV2 to TRBJ2-7, with D possibly being TRBD1 or TRBD2 (6 bases each). Germline V gives CDR1 SNHLY, CDR2 FYNNEI. V lost 7 bases and J lost 3, with 10 bases in between. The CDR3 covers 12 residues. CDR3 in amino acids: CASKEGGYEQYF. The CDR3 DNA reads as TGTGCCAGCAAGGAGGGGGGCTACGAGCAGTACTTC. The full variable domain, completed using reference TRBV2 and TRBJ2-7, is EPEVTQTPSHQVTQMGQEVILRCVPISNHLYFYWYRQILGQKVEFLVSFYNNEISEKSEIFDDQFSVERPDGSNFTLKIRSTKLEDSAMYFCASKEGGYEQYFGPGTRLTVT.

This clonotype was seen repeatedly, ten times or more. The CDR3 DNA follows: TGTGCCAGCAGCTCCGGACAGCCGAAAGAGACCCAGTACTTC. Translation gives CASSSGQPKETQYF. The chain employs TRBV7-3 and TRBJ2-5; a weak D match, TRBD1 (6 bases). The V and J ends lost 4 bases and 3 bases respectively, with 12 bases between them. Germline CDR1 reads SGHTA; CDR2 reads FQGTGA. There are 14 residues in the CDR3.

This clonotype occurred a few times. V usage is TRBV15 and J usage is TRBJ2-3, with unresolved D. Germline-derived CDR1 and CDR2 are LNHNV and YYDKDF (reference sequence). Trimming took off 0 bases at V and 1 base at J, with 8 bases between the two ends. This CDR3 contains 15 residues. The CDR3 protein is CATSREGFRTDTQYF. The CDR3 DNA sequence: TGTGCCACCAGCAGAGAGGGATTCCGCACAGATACGCAGTATTTT.

The sample holds many counts of this clonotype. V and J are TRBV20-1 and TRBJ2-7; possible D gene TRBD1, 6 bases. This CDR3 contains 14 residues. The ends were cut back, 4 bases at V and 4 bases at J, with 17 bases in the middle. The germline CDR1 and CDR2 sequences are DFQATT and SNEGSKA (reference sequence). CDR3 nucleotides: TGCAGTGCTATCGCGGCAGGGGTTAGGTACGAGCAGTACTTC. It encodes CSAIAAGVRYEQYF.

The genes are TRBV10-1 and TRBJ2-1, with D perhaps matching TRBD2 (5 bases). Per the germline V gene, CDR1 is WNHNN and CDR2 is SYGVQD (reference sequence). V shed 8 bases and J shed 0 bases, with 11 bases lying between them. The CDR3 has 14 residues. CDR3 sequence: CASAGESSYNEQFF. The CDR3 DNA is TGCGCCAGCGCCGGGGAAAGCTCCTACAATGAGCAGTTCTTC.

The table lists this clonotype with a few counts. J is TRBJ2-1 and V is TRBV28, with D unclear. The V end was cut by 7 bases, the J end by 3 bases, with 10 bases between. Germline assignment: CDR1 MDHEN and CDR2 SYDVKM. The CDR3 covers 13 residues. CDR3 bases: TGTGCCAGCACCCCCGGACGCTACAATGAGCAGTTCTTC. This translates into CASTPGRYNEQFF.

This chain connects TRBV5-1 to TRBJ1-1; D possibly corresponds to TRBD1 (5 bases). The V end was cut by 4 bases, the J end by 2 bases, with 12 bases between. Germline V lookup: CDR1 SGHRS, CDR2 YFSETQ. This CDR3 has 14 amino acids. CDR3 in amino acids: CASSVDTPNTEAFF. CDR3 nucleotides: TGCGCCAGCAGCGTGGACACTCCTAACACTGAAGCTTTCTTT.